Listed below are T cell receptor beta chains from one sample, sequenced in a study of cytotoxic CD8 clonotypes in ibrutinib-treated CLL. This table comes from immunoSEQ multiplex PCR, and its TCRdb copy is limited to in-frame clones, with some not included. The table shows approximately 45,000 clones, with roughly 76% occurring only once. The sequencing used PBMCs, collected after 12 months of ibrutinib treatment. These receptors originate from a human donor with chronic lymphocytic leukemia. CDR3s include the opening cysteine and the closing phenylalanine or tryptophan. The order of the fields is clone size, J gene, V gene, D gene, CDR3 DNA, CDR3 protein. A D gene is named only where the DNA matches it firmly. Expanded clones are given a class, and other clones once, few, many or no size at all.

NA,TRBJ2-7,TRBV5-6,TRBD2,TGTGCCAGCAGCTCCCGACTAGCGGGGAGGAACAACGAGCAGTACTTC,CASSSRLAGRNNEQYF
NA,TRBJ2-1,TRBV7-9,NA,TGTGCCAGCAGCTTAATGTTGGGCGTGTTTTACAATGAGCAGTTCTTC,CASSLMLGVFYNEQFF
NA,TRBJ1-1,TRBV7-6,NA,TGTGCCAGCAGCCCTACCCTCGTTGAAGCTTTCTTT,CASSPTLVEAFF
NA,TRBJ1-3,TRBV5-1,NA,TGCGCCAGCAGCTTAGGGGACTCTGGAAACACCATATATTTT,CASSLGDSGNTIYF
NA,TRBJ2-7,TRBV29-1,TRBD1,TGCAGCGTTGGACAGGGGGCAAGCTCCTACGAGCAGTACTTC,CSVGQGASSYEQYF
few,TRBJ1-5,TRBV7-9,NA,TGTGCCAGCAGCTTATCCAGGGATCAGCCCCAGCATTTT,CASSLSRDQPQHF
few,TRBJ1-1,TRBV28,TRBD1,TGTGCCAGCAGTTTATCCGGACAGGGCAAGGGTGAAGCTTTCTTT,CASSLSGQGKGEAFF
NA,TRBJ1-1,TRBV6-5,TRBD1,TGTGCCAGCAGTTACGGGGGGACAGGGGCGAACACTGAAGCTTTCTTT,CASSYGGTGANTEAFF
NA,TRBJ2-5,TRBV11-3,NA,TGTGCCAGCAGCCCCTCTGCTAGAGAACCCCAGTACTTC,CASSPSAREPQYF
NA,TRBJ2-7,TRBV28,TRBD1,TGTGCCAGCAGCCGGACCGGGACAGGGTACTACGAGCAGTACTTC,CASSRTGTGYYEQYF
NA,TRBJ2-7,TRBV11-2,TRBD1,TGTGCCAGCAGCTTCGACAGGGTCGGCGAGCAGTACTTC,CASSFDRVGEQYF
once,TRBJ2-7,TRBV29-1,NA,TGCAGCGTTGTGTATCCCCACCGGACGACGGAGGTCTACGAGCAGTACTTC,CSVVYPHRTTEVYEQYF
NA,TRBJ1-2,TRBV18,NA,TGTGCCAGCTCCCAGGCAGTGGGAGACTATGGCTACACCTTC,CASSQAVGDYGYTF
once,TRBJ2-1,TRBV7-6,NA,TGTGCCAGCAGCTTAGCTCAGGCCCCCAATGAGCAGTTCTTC,CASSLAQAPNEQFF
NA,TRBJ2-3,TRBV18,NA,TGTGCCAGCTCACCACCGTACCAAATCATCACAGATACGCAGTATTTT,CASSPPYQIITDTQYF
few,TRBJ2-3,TRBV6-5,NA,TGTGCCAGCGGACCCAGTAGATTGCGGGCTTTT,CASGPSRLRAF
NA,TRBJ2-1,TRBV9,NA,TGTGCCAGCAGCGTAGCTACGGGCACCGATTGGGATGAGCAGTTCTTC,CASSVATGTDWDEQFF
medium-sized,TRBJ1-1,TRBV6-5,NA,TGTGCCAGCAGTTACGGCTTGAGAGCTTTCTTT,CASSYGLRAFF
NA,TRBJ1-3,TRBV29-1,NA,TGCAGCGTTGAAGATCCCACAGGGTACCGTGGAAACACCATATATTTT,CSVEDPTGYRGNTIYF
few,TRBJ1-2,TRBV6-5,NA,TGTGCCAGCAGTTATGGGGGCCAAGCTTATGGCTACACCTTC,CASSYGGQAYGYTF